One TCR beta chain is described in this entry. The table came from immunoSEQ multiplex PCR; TCRdb's copy has only in-frame clones and leaves some out. The sample yields about 57,000 clones, 82% seen once. The sample originates from a study of blood T cell repertoires in COVID-19. Study-wide context: The study drew acute and convalescent COVID-19 samples from the United States, Italy and Spain. Sample material is recorded as cDNA or gDNA derived from T cells, B-cell-depleted T cells, or PBMCs.

This CDR3 contains 16 residues. Trimming removed 4 bases from V and 7 bases from J, with 23 bases in between. CDR1 and CDR2 (germline): SGHRS, YFSETQ. This TCR was sampled from an older woman with acute or convalescent COVID-19. The sequenced material came from peripheral blood. The chain links TRBV5-1 to TRBJ1-2; the D gene is possibly TRBD1 (6 bases). Here the CDR3 DNA reads TGCGCCAGCAGCCTGGATGGACAGTTGGAATTCTCTGGCTACACCTTC. Translating it yields CASSLDGQLEFSGYTF.